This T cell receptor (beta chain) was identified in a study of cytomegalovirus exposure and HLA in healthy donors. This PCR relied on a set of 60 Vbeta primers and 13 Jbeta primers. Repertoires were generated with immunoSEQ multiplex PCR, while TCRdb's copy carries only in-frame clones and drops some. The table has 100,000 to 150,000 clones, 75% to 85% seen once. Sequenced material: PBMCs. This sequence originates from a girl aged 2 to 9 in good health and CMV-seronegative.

The CDR3 sequence is CASSQGKTGGSGELFF. The CDR3 region has the DNA TGCGCCAGCAGCCAGGGTAAAACAGGTGGTAGCGGGGAGCTGTTTTTT. The genes are TRBV4-3 and TRBJ2-2, with TRBD1 as a possible D gene (5 bases). Germline CDR1 and CDR2: LGHNA and YSLEER. This CDR3 has 16 amino acids. Trimming cost V 3 bases and J 7 bases, with 18 bases left between them.